This record covers a single T cell receptor beta chain. There are a few counts of this clonotype. What this receptor recognizes is not known. No clone much larger than this one lies a single base away; base qualities are absent. This sample was sequenced with an Illumina HiSeq 1500. The raw public data were reprocessed by TCRdb itself: fastp quality trimming at Q25, MiXCR clonotype calling, in-frame beta chains only. Rows with one shared CDR3 protein collapse into an entry with the most common genes and DNA. The sample table contains 350,000 to 550,000 distinct CDR3 sequences; only one count was recorded for approximately 30% of them. Roughly 13% of the sample rests with the top ten. Based on the germline V gene, the CDR1 and CDR2 sequences are MNHEY and SVGAGI. The CDR3 holds 13 amino acids from the cysteine to the phenylalanine. Only CDR3 DNA remains: 39 bases, in frame from the first base. Relative to germline, V is 8 bases shorter and J is 2 bases shorter, with 12 bases between their ends.

These data belong to a study of T cell repertoires in cytomegalovirus infection (dated by TCRdb to between 2017 and 2020). Turning to the overall study: Donor HLA type was relevant to the analysis, as public TCR beta signatures indicated carriage of CMV infection together with the matching HLA type.

What the work shows at the level of the full study, not this receptor alone: In both this cohort and an independent cohort of under 450 donors, the cumulative frequency of public TCR beta family members distinguished carriers of CMV infection plus the relevant HLA type. In the ex vivo response, HLA-C-restricted CMV-specific TCR beta clonotypes were dominant, and in two of eight donors the single most frequent clonotype came from this HLA-C-restricted group.

Input material: PBMCs. The TCR comes from a human donor in good health (CMV status not recorded). Some clones in this sample may be carry-over from other donors' samples. The chain joins TRBV6-5 to TRBJ1-1; perhaps TRBD1 is the D gene, with 5 bases matching. The encoded CDR3 is CASFQGLNTEAFF. In nucleotides, the sequence is TGTGCCAGCTTTCAGGGCTTAAACACTGAAGCTTTCTTT.